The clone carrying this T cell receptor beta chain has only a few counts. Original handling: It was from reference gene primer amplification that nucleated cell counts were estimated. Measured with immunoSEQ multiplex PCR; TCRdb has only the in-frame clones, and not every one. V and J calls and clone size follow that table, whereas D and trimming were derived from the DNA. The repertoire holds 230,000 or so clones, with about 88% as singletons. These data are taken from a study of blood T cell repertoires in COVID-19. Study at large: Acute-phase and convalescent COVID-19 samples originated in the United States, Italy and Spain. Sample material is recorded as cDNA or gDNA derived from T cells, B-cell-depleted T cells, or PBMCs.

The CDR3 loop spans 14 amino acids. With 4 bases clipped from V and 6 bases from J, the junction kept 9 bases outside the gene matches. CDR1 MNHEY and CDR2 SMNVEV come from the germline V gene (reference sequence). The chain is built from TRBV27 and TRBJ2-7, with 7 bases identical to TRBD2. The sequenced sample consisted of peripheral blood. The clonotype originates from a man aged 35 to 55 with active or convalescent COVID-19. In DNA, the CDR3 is TGTGCCAGCAGTTCAAGGGACTACCCTACCGAGCAGTACTTC. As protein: CASSSRDYPTEQYF.